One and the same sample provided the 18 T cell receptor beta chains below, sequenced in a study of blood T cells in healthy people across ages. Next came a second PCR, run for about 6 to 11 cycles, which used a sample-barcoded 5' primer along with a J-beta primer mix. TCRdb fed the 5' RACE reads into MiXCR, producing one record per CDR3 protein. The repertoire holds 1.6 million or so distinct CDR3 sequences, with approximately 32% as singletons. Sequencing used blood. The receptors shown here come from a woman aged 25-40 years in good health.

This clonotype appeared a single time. The CDR3 nucleotides are TGTGCCAGCAAGAAGACAGGGGCGGACGGGGAGCTGTTTTTT. The encoded protein is CASKKTGADGELFF. This sequence joins TRBV6-6 and TRBJ2-2, with 8 nucleotides matching TRBD1. The trim removed 7 bases at V and 7 bases at J, leaving 8 bases unmatched. Per the germline V gene, CDR1 is MNHNY and CDR2 is SVGAGI (reference sequence). CDR3 length: 14 amino acids.

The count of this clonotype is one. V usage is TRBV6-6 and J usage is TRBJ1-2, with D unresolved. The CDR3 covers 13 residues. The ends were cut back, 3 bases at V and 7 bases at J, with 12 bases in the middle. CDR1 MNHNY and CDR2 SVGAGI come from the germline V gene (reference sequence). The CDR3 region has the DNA TGTGCCAGCAGTTATTCCTCGTCCTGTGGCTACACCTTC. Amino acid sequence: CASSYSSSCGYTF.

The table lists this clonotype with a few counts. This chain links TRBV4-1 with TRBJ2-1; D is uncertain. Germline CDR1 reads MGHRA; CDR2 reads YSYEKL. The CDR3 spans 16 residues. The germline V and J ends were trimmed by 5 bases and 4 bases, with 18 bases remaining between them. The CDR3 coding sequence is TGCGCCAGCAGCTTTCGCCCGGGTCCCGAGTACAATGAGCAGTTCTTC. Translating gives CASSFRPGPEYNEQFF.

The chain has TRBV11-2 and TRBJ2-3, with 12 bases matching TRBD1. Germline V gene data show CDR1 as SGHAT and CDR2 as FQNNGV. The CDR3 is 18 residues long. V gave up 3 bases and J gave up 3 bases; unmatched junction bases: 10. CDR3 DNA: TGTGCCAGCAGCTTGGGACAGGGGGCCTTGGGGGGGACAGATACGCAGTATTTT. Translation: CASSLGQGALGGTDTQYF.

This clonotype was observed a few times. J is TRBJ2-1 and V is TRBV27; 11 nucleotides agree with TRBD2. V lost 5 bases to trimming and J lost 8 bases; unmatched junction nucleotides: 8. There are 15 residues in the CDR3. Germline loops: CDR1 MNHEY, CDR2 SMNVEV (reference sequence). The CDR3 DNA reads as TGTGCCAGCAGTAAACTAGCGGGAGCCCCTCATGAGCAGTTCTTC. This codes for CASSKLAGAPHEQFF.

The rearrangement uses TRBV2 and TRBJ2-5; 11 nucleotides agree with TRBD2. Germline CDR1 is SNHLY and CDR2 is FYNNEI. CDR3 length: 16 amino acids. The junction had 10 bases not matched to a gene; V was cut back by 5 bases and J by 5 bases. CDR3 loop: CASSTAGTSGSETQYF. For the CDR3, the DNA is TGTGCCAGCAGTACGGCCGGGACTAGCGGCTCGGAGACCCAGTACTTC.

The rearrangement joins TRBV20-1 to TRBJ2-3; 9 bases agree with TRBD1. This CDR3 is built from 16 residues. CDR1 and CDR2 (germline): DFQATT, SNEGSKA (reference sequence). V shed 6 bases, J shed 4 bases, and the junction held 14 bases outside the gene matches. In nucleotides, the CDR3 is TGCAGTGCCACATCACCTACAGGGGGCAGCCCAGATACGCAGTATTTT. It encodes CSATSPTGGSPDTQYF.

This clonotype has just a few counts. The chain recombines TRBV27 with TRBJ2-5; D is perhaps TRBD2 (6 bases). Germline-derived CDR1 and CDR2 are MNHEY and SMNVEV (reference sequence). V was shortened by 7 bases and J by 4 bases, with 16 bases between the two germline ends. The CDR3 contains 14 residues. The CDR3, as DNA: TGTGCCAGCAAACCCGGGAGAATCCCAGAGACCCAGTACTTC. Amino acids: CASKPGRIPETQYF.

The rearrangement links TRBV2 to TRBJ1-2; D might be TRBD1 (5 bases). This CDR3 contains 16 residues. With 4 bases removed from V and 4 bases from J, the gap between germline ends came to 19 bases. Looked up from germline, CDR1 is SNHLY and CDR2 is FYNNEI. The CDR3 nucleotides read TGTGCCAGCAGTGTAGTGGGGGACGAATTTTCCTATGGCTACACCTTC. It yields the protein CASSVVGDEFSYGYTF.

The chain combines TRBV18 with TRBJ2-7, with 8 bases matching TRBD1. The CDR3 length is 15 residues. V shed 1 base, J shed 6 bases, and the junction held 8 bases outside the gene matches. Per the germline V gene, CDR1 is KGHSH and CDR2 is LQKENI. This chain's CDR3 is CASSPQTGEDGEQYF. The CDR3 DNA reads TGTGCCAGCTCACCACAGACAGGGGAGGATGGCGAGCAGTACTTC.

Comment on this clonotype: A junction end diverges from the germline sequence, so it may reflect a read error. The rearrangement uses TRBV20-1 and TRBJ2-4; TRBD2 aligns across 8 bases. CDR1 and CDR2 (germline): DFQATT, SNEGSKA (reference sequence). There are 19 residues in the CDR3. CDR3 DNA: TGCAGTGCTAGAGAGAAGGAGCGGGAGAGGAGTTGGGCCAAAAGCATTCAGTACTTC. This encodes CSAREKERERSWAKSIQYF.

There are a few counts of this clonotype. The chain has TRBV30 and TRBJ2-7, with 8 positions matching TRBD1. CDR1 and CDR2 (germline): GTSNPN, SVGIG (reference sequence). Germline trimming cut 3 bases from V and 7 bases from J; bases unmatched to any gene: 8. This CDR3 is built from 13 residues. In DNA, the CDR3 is TGTGCCTGGAGCTGGGACAGGTCGGGTGAGCAGTACTTC. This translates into CAWSWDRSGEQYF.

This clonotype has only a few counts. In nucleotides, the CDR3 is TGTGCCAGCTCACCGGGGACAGCTTTAAACTATGGCTACACCTTC. It codes for CASSPGTALNYGYTF. This chain connects TRBV18 to TRBJ1-2, with 7 bases aligning to TRBD1. The CDR3 sequence is 15 residues long. The ends lost 3 bases at V and 2 bases at J; junction bases unmatched: 6. Germline V gene data show CDR1 as KGHSH and CDR2 as LQKENI.

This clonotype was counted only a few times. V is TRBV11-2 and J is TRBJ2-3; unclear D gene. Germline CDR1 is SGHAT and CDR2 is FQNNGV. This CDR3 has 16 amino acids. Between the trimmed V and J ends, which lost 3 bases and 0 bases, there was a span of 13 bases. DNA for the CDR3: TGTGCCAGCAGCTTGGCATCTAGAACTAGCACAGATACGCAGTATTTT. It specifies CASSLASRTSTDTQYF.

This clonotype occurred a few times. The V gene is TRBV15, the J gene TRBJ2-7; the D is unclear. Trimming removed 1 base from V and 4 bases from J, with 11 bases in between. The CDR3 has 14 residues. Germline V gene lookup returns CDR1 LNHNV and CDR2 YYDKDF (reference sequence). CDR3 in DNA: TGTGCCACCAGCAGAGCCGCCGGAGCGTACGAGCAGTACTTC. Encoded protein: CATSRAAGAYEQYF.

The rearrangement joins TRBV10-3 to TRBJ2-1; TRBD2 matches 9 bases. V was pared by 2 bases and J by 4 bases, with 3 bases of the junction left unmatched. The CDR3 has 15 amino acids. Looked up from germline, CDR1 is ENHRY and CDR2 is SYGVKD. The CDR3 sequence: CAISESGGLYNEQFF. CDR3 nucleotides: TGTGCCATCAGTGAGAGCGGGGGGCTATACAATGAGCAGTTCTTC.

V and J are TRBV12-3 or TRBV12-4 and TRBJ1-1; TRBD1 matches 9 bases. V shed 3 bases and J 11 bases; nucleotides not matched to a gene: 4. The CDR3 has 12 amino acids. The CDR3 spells CASSFRQGGAFF. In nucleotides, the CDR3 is TGTGCCAGCAGTTTTAGACAGGGGGGCGCTTTCTTT.

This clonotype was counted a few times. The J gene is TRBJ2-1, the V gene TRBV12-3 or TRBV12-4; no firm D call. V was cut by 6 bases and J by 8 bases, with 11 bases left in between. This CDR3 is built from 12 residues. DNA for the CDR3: TGTGCCAGCAGGCCATCCCTATATGAGCAGTTCTTC. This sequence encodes CASRPSLYEQFF.